This T cell receptor beta chain came from a study of tumor-infiltrating lymphocytes in localized non-small cell lung cancer. Study at large: Several tumor histologies, both smoking statuses, and some post-neoadjuvant chemotherapy samples were included. From each patient, both tumor and uninvolved lung, non-adjacent to tumor, were sampled.

Profiled with immunoSEQ multiplex PCR; TCRdb holds only in-frame clones, not every one. The sample holds 6,400 or so clones, over 75% seen once. This CDR3 contains 13 residues. Germline CDR1 is SNHLY and CDR2 is FYNNEI. Unmatched junction bases numbered 3, after V lost 7 bases and J lost 4 bases. A word on this clone: Its antigen remains unknown.

Study outcomes and limitations: No T-cell fraction difference was seen between IM1 and IM2 tumors. Different pieces of the same tissue were used for each assay.

This TCR was sampled from a human donor with non-small cell lung cancer. Sequencing used lung tumor tissue. This chain joins TRBV2 and TRBJ1-4; 7 bases are shared with TRBD1. Here the CDR3 DNA reads TGTGCCAGCATTTGGGACAGTAATGAAAAACTGTTTTTT. This gives the protein CASIWDSNEKLFF.